The entry that follows covers one T cell receptor (beta chain) sequence. Its target is unknown. The repertoire was sequenced with immunoSEQ multiplex PCR; TCRdb's copy has only in-frame clones and lacks some. The sample has over 250,000 clones; approximately 86% are singletons. This sample stems from a study of cytomegalovirus exposure and HLA in healthy donors. General study findings and limits: First-cohort TCR clusters tended to co-occur in the 130 or so validation repertoires, a later analysis found. The study labeled fewer than 200 TCR beta chains cytomegalovirus-associated.

V lost 4 bases and J lost 3; bases outside the gene matches: 3. Looked up from germline, CDR1 is MGHDK and CDR2 is SYGVNS. This CDR3 is 14 amino acids long. The sequence was collected from a woman between 25 and 40 years old in good health and CMV-seropositive. What was sequenced was PBMCs. The chain combines TRBV25-1 with TRBJ2-7; 10 bases agree with TRBD2. CDR3 coding DNA: TGTGCCAGCAGTGTCACTAGCGGGATCTACGAGCAGTACTTC. It is translated as CASSVTSGIYEQYF.